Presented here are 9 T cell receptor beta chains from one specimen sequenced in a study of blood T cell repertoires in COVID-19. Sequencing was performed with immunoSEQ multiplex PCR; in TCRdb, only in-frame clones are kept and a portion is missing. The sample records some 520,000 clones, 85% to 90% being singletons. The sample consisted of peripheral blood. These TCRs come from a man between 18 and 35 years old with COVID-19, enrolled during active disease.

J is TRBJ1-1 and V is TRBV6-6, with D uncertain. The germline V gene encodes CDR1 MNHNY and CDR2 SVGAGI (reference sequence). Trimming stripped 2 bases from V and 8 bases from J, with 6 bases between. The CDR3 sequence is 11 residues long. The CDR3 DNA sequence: TGTGCCAGCAGTTACCGGGGAGAAGCTTTCTTT. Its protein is CASSYRGEAFF.

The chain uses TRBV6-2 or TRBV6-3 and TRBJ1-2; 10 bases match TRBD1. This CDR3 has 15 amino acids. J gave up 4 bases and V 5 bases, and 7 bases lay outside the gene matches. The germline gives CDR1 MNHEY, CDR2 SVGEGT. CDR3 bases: TGTGCCAGCAGTATAGGGACAGGGGCCTTCTATGGCTACACCTTC. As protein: CASSIGTGAFYGYTF.

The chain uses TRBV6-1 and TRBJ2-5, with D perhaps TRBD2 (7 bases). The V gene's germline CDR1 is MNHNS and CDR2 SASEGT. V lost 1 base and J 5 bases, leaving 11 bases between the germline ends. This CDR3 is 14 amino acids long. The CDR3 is CASSEVQGGETQYF. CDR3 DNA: TGTGCCAGCAGTGAAGTACAGGGAGGGGAGACCCAGTACTTC.

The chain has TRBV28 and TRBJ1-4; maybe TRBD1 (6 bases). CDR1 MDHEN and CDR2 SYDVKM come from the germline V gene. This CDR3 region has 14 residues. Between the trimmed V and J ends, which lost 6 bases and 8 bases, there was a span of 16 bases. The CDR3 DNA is TGTGCCAGCAGGCAGGGGCCAGGAAAAGAAAAACTGTTTTTT. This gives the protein CASRQGPGKEKLFF.

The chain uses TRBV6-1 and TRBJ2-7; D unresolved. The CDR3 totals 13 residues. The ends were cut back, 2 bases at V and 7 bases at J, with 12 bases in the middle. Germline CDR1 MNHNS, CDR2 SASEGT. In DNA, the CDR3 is TGTGCCAGCAGTGAAAACGGTTTGGAGGAGCAGTACTTC. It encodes CASSENGLEEQYF.

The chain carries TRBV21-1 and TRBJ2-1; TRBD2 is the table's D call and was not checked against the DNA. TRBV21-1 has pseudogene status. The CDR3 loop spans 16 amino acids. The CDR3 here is CASSPASRLAGVGQFF. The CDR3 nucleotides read TGTGCCAGCAGCCCTGCCTCGCGGCTAGCGGGAGTGGGGCAGTTCTTC.

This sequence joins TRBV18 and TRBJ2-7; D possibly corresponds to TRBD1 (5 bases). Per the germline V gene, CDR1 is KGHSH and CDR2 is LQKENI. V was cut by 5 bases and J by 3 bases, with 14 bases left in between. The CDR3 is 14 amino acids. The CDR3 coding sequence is TGTGCCAGCTCAGAGGACAAGAGATACTACGAGCAGTACTTC. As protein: CASSEDKRYYEQYF.

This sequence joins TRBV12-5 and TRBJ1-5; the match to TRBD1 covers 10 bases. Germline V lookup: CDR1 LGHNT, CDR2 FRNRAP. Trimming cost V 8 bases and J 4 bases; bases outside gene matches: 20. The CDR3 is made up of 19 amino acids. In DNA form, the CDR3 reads TGTGCTAGTTCCCAGAAAGCCGGGACAGGGGAATTCGGGAATCAGCCCCAGCATTTT. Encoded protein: CASSQKAGTGEFGNQPQHF.

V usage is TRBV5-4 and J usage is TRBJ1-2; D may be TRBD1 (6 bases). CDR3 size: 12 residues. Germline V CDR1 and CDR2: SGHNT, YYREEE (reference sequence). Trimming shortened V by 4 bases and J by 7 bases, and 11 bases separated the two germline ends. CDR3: CASSTNRVGYTF. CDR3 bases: TGTGCCAGCAGCACAAACAGGGTTGGCTACACCTTC.